A selection of T cell receptor beta chains follows, all from one sample in a study of blood T cell repertoires in COVID-19. The data were produced by immunoSEQ multiplex PCR, yet TCRdb's version contains in-frame clones alone and is incomplete. The data show roughly 120,000 clones, over 75% seen once. Sequencing was carried out using peripheral blood. These receptors all come from a woman in her forties or fifties with acute or convalescent COVID-19. Each CDR3 is given with its conserved first and last residue. The order of the fields is V gene, clone size, D gene, J gene, CDR3 protein, CDR3 DNA. A D gene is named only where the DNA matches it firmly. Some rows mark clone size as missing; the rest say once, few, many or name a class of expanded clone.

V gene: TRBV7-2; clone size: .; D gene: TRBD1; J gene: TRBJ1-2; CDR3 protein: CASSLGGTGGLLWGYTF; CDR3 DNA: TGTGCCAGCAGCTTAGGAGGGACAGGGGGCTTATTATGGGGCTACACCTTC
V gene: TRBV7-3; clone size: .; D gene: .; J gene: TRBJ1-4; CDR3 protein: CASSLRAGANEKLFF; CDR3 DNA: TGTGCCAGCAGCTTAAGGGCCGGGGCTAATGAAAAACTGTTTTTT
V gene: TRBV4-2; clone size: .; D gene: .; J gene: TRBJ2-2; CDR3 protein: CASSHLQGLRNTGELFF; CDR3 DNA: TGTGCCAGCAGCCACTTACAGGGATTAAGGAACACCGGGGAGCTGTTTTTT
V gene: TRBV5-1; clone size: .; D gene: .; J gene: TRBJ1-3; CDR3 protein: CASSLSPASSGNTIYF; CDR3 DNA: TGCGCCAGCAGCCTTTCCCCCGCCAGCTCTGGAAACACCATATATTTT
V gene: TRBV2; clone size: .; D gene: .; J gene: TRBJ1-3; CDR3 protein: CASSLRGRAGNTIYF; CDR3 DNA: TGTGCCAGCAGTCTCAGGGGTAGGGCTGGAAACACCATATATTTT
V gene: TRBV19; clone size: .; D gene: TRBD2; J gene: TRBJ2-2; CDR3 protein: CASTRPARVAGNPGELFF; CDR3 DNA: TGTGCCAGTACCCGGCCTGCGAGGGTAGCGGGGAACCCCGGGGAGCTGTTTTTT
V gene: TRBV19; clone size: .; D gene: .; J gene: TRBJ1-5; CDR3 protein: CASSSGTATNQPQHF; CDR3 DNA: TGTGCCAGTAGTTCAGGAACAGCTACCAATCAGCCCCAGCATTTT
V gene: TRBV19; clone size: .; D gene: .; J gene: TRBJ2-7; CDR3 protein: CASRDPGAGQYF; CDR3 DNA: TGTGCCAGTCGCGACCCAGGGGCCGGGCAGTACTTC
V gene: TRBV5-1; clone size: .; D gene: .; J gene: TRBJ2-1; CDR3 protein: CASSLDGGAQNKQFF; CDR3 DNA: TGCGCCAGCAGCTTGGATGGGGGGGCACAGAACAAGCAGTTCTTC
V gene: TRBV27; clone size: .; D gene: .; J gene: TRBJ2-6; CDR3 protein: CASTRGRLSGANVLTF; CDR3 DNA: TGTGCCAGCACCCGAGGTAGGCTCTCTGGGGCCAACGTCCTGACTTTC
V gene: TRBV19; clone size: .; D gene: TRBD1; J gene: TRBJ1-5; CDR3 protein: CASTYTTGDSNQPQHF; CDR3 DNA: TGTGCCAGTACCTACACAACAGGGGATAGCAATCAGCCCCAGCATTTT
V gene: TRBV18; clone size: .; D gene: TRBD1; J gene: TRBJ2-2; CDR3 protein: CASSPNRGTGELFF; CDR3 DNA: TGTGCCAGCTCACCAAACAGGGGGACCGGGGAGCTGTTTTTT
V gene: TRBV19; clone size: few; D gene: TRBD1; J gene: TRBJ1-3; CDR3 protein: CASNGQGISGNTIYF; CDR3 DNA: TGTGCCTCAAACGGACAGGGCATCTCTGGAAACACCATATATTTT